The clone carrying this T cell receptor beta chain occurred many times. Its antigen is currently unknown. The data originate from a study of T cell repertoires in cytomegalovirus infection. Study summary: Public TCR beta signatures were indicative of both CMV infection and a matching HLA type.

Points from the study as a whole: CMV-specific TCR beta clonotypes restricted by HLA-C dominated the ex vivo response.

CDR1 and CDR2 (germline): SGHVS, FQNEAQ. V lost 1 base and J lost 8, with 14 bases in between. The CDR3 sequence is 15 residues long. TCRdb re-called the reads through MiXCR, storing one row per CDR3 protein. The table records under 850,000 distinct CDR3 sequences, roughly 35% of them present only once. This TCR derives from a human donor in good health (CMV status not recorded). Some clones in this sample may be carry-over from other donors' samples. The chain joins TRBV7-8 to TRBJ1-4, with D maybe TRBD1 (5 bases). Sequenced input: PBMCs. CDR3 in amino acids: CASSLGEGRREKLFF. In DNA, the CDR3 is TGTGCCAGCAGCTTAGGCGAGGGGAGGAGGGAAAAACTGTTTTTT.